This TCR beta chain comes out of a study of T cells in Graves' hyperthyroidism and ophthalmopathy. Overall study findings and caveats: Expanded thyroid clonotypes (above 0.001) were mostly also found in blood.

An absence of ophthalmopathy progression within 18 months meant stable Graves' hyperthyroidism. The study enrolled patients aged 18 to 65 with newly diagnosed hyperthyroidism of under 2 months' duration. Lactation, pregnancy, other autoimmune disease or uncontrolled infection led to exclusion of patients. This clonotype was counted many times. Antigen specificity is unknown. Researchers took RNA transcripts and amplified the TCR beta CDR3 regions from them. HTBI primers were used for first-round RT-PCR of the TCR CDR3. TCRdb re-derived calls from the multiplex PCR reads in MiXCR, one entry per CDR3 protein. The table shows over 300,000 distinct CDR3 sequences, with 11% to 15% occurring only once. This receptor was taken from a woman between 55 and 75 years old with Graves' hyperthyroidism. Sequencing input: blood.

CDR3 loop: CASSFQGTTDTQYF. In DNA, the CDR3 is TGCGCCAGCAGTTTTCAGGGGACGACAGATACGCAGTATTTT. The gene calls are TRBV5-1 and TRBJ2-3; D is perhaps TRBD1 (6 bases). The CDR3 totals 14 residues. V was trimmed by 5 bases and J by 3 bases, leaving 13 bases between them. From germline, CDR1 is SGHRS and CDR2 YFSETQ.